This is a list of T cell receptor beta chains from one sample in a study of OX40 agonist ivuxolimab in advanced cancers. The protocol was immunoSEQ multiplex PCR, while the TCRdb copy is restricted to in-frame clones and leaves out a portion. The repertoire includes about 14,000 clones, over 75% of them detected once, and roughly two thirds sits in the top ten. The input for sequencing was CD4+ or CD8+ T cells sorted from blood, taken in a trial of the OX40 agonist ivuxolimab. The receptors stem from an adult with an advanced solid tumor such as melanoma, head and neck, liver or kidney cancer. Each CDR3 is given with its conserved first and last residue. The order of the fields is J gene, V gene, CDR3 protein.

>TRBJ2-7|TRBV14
CASSQDPMSGQGVLFSYEQYF
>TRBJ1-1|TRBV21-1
CASSKEKGVYDTEAFF
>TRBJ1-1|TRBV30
CAWIPTLNTEAFF
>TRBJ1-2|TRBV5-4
CASSLAVLNYGYTF
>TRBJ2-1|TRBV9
CASSASLAGGYNEQFF
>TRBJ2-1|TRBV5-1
CASSSFGLYNEQFF
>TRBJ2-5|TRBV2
CASRLPGQGWIETQYF
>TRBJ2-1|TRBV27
CASSYGGREQFF
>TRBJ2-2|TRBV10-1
CASKKFGGRGELFF
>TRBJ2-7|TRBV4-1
CASSQGTSDEQYF
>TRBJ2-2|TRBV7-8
CASSLSGTANTGELFF
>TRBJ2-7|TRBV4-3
CASSQDWGARSYEQYF
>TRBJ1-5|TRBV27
CASSLYGNGNQPQHF
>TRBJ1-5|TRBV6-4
CASSRDSNQPQHF
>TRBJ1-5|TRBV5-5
CASSLGGSQPQHF
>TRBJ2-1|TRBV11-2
CASRQVDNGEQFF
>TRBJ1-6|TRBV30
CAGTGGTYNSPLHF
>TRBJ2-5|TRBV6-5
CASSYQTGFETQYF
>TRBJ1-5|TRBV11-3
CASSLDAGYQPQHF
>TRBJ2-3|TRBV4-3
CASSQDSPPGSNTDTQYF
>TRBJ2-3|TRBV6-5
CASSYPGDTQYF
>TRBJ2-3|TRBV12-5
CASGLVLPLAGVDTQYF
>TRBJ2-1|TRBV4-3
CASSQDSLNEQFF
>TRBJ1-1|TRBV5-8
CASSLVSKRDTEAFF
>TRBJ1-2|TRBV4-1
CASSQEGGRVGYGYTF
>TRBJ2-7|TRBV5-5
CASSPAVAAYEQYF
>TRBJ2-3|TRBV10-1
CASSSGLAGIDTQYF
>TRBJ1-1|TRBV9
CASTPDRGNTEAFF
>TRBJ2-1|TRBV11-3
CASSPSGGRYNEQFF
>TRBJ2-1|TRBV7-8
CASSPWVAGASNEQFF
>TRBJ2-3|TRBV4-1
CASSQEERGTDTQYF
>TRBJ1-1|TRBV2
CASSVYRVDTEAFF
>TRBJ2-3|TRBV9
CASSTGGNTQYF
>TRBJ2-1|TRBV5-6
CASSPTGHNEQFF
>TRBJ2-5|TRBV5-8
CASSASRGWETQYF
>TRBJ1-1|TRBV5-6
CASSFGQGGTEAFF
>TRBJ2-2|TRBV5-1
CASSQGTGGRAGELFF
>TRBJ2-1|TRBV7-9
CASSSGTSGSREQFF
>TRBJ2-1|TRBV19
CASSIVPAGANEQFF
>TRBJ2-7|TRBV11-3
CASSLEVGGSGTFLYEQYF
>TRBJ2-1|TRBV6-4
CASILTSGGHNYNEQFF
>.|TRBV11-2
CASSPDRGLDEQYF
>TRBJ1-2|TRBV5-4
CASSLRDNSNYGYTF
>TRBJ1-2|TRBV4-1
CASSHGRDRRHYGYTF
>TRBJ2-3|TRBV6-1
CASSDLGTSGTDTQYF
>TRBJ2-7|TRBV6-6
CASSPPGRREYEQYF
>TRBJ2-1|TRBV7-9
CASSSGPNEQFF
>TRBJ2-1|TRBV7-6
CASSLSHEQFF
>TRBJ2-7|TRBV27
CASSFRQALSYEQYF
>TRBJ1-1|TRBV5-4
CAGSLSPADTEAFF
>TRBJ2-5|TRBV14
CASSQIAGTQETQYF
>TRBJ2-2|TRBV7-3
CASSSGQGSTGELFF
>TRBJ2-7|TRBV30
CAWRPAGSYEQYF
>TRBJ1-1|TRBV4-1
CASSQAPAEDRNTEAFF
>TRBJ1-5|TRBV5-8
CASSVGLGSQPQHF
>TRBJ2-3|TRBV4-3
CASSQDRGYPSTDTQYF
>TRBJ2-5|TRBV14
CASSLLPQETQYF
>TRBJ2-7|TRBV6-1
CASSDRVFSEQYF
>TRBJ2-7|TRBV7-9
CASSSHAASEKRGEQYF